This TCR beta chain was recovered during a study of T cells in Graves' hyperthyroidism and ophthalmopathy. Turning to the study itself: Peripheral blood was obtained at initial diagnosis, preceding any treatment.

Lactation, pregnancy, other autoimmune disease or uncontrolled infection led to exclusion of patients. The PBMCs had their origin in around 9.1 ml of fresh peripheral blood. As regards this clonotype: Its antigen is still unknown.

General study findings and limits: Most expanded thyroid clonotypes above 0.001 also appeared in blood.

TCR beta CDR3 region amplification was performed from RNA transcripts. The HTBI set primed first-round TCR CDR3 RT-PCR. Via MiXCR, TCRdb re-called the multiplex PCR reads, giving one row per CDR3 protein. This sample yields around 420,000 distinct CDR3 sequences, of which approximately 14% are seen a single time; roughly 8% belongs to the top ten. The receptor was derived from a woman aged 18-30 years with Graves' hyperthyroidism. The sample taken for sequencing was blood.

This CDR3 is CSASPAADYGYTF. The CDR3 nucleotides read TGCAGTGCTTCCCCAGCGGCCGACTATGGCTACACCTTC. The chain links TRBV20-1 to TRBJ1-2; no clear D. Trimming stripped 5 bases from V and 3 bases from J, with 13 bases between. Germline V gene sequence: CDR1 DFQATT, CDR2 SNEGSKA (reference sequence). The CDR3 consists of 13 residues.